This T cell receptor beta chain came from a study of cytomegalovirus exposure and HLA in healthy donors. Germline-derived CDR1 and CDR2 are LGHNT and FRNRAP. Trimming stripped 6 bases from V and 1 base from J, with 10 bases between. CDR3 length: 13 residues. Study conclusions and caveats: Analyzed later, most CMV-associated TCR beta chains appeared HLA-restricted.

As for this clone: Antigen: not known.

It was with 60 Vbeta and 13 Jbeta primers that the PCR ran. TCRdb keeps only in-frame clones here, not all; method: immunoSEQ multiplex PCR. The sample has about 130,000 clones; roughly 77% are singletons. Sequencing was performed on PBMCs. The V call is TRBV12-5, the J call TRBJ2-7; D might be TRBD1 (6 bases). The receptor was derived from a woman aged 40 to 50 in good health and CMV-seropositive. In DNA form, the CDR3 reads TGTGCTAGTGGCTCGACAGGTTCCTACGAGCAGTACTTC. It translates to CASGSTGSYEQYF.